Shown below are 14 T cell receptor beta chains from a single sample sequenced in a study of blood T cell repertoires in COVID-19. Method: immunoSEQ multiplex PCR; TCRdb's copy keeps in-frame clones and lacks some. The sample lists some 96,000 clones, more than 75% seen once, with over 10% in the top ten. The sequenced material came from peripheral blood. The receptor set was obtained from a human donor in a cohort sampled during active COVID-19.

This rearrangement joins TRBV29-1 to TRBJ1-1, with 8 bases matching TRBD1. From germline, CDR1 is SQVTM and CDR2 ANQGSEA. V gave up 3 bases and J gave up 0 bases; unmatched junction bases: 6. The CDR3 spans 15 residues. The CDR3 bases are TGCAGCGTTGACGGACAGGGAATTATGAACACTGAAGCTTTCTTT. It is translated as CSVDGQGIMNTEAFF.

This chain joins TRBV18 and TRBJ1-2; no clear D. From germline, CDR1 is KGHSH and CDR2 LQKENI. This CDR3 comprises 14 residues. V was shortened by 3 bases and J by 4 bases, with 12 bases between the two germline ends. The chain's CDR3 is CASSPPSLSYGYTF. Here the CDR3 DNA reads TGTGCCAGCTCACCCCCTTCCCTCAGCTATGGCTACACCTTC.

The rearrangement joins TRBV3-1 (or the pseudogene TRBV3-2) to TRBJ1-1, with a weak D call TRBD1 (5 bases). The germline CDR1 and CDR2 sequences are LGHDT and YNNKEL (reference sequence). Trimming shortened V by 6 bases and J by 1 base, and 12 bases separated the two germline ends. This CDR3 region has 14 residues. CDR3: CASRTTARNTEAFF. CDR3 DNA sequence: TGTGCCAGCAGGACGACAGCCAGGAACACTGAAGCTTTCTTT.

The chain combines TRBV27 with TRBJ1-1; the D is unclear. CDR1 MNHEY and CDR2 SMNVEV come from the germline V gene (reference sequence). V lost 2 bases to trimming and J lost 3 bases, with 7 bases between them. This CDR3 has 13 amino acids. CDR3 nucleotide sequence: TGTGCCAGCAGTTTAGTTCAGTACACTGAAGCTTTCTTT. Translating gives CASSLVQYTEAFF.

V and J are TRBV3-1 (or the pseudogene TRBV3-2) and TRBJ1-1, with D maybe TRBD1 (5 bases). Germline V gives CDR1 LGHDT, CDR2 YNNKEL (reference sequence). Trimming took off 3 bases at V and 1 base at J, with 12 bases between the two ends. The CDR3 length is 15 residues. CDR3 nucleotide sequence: TGTGCCAGCAGCCAGGAGGGACGGACGAACACTGAAGCTTTCTTT. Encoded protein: CASSQEGRTNTEAFF.

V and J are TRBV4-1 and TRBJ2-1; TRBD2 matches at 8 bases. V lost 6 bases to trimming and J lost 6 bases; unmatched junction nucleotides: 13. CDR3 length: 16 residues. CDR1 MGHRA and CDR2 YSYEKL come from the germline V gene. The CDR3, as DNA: TGCGCCAGCAGGCCCTTCACTAGCGGTAAACTCAATGAGCAGTTCTTC. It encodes CASRPFTSGKLNEQFF.

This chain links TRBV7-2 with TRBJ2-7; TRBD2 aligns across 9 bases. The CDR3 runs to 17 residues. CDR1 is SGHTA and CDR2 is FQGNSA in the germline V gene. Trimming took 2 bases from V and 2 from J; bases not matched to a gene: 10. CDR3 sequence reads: CASSLRDLAGRPYEQYF. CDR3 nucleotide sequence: TGTGCCAGCAGCTTAAGGGACCTAGCGGGAAGGCCCTACGAGCAGTACTTC.

The CDR3 loop reads CASSSYYEQYF. The CDR3 region has the DNA TGTGCCAGCAGCAGCTACTACGAGCAGTACTTC. The rearrangement joins TRBV5-4 to TRBJ2-7; no firm D call. The CDR3 contains 11 residues. Germline loops: CDR1 SGHNT, CDR2 YYREEE (reference sequence). Between the trimmed V and J ends, which lost 4 bases and 3 bases, there was a span of 5 bases.

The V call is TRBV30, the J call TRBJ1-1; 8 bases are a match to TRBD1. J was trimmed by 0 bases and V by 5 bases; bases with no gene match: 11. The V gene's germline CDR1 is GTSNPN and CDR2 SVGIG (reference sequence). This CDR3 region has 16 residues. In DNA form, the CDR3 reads TGTGCCTGGGGACAGGGCCCTCACCCCCTGAACACTGAAGCTTTCTTT. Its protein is CAWGQGPHPLNTEAFF.

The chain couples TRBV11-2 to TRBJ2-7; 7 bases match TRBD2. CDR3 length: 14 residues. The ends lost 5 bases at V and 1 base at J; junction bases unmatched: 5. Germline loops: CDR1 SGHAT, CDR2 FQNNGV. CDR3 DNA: TGTGCCAGCAGCCGAGCGGGGCTGTCCTACGAGCAGTACTTC. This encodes CASSRAGLSYEQYF.

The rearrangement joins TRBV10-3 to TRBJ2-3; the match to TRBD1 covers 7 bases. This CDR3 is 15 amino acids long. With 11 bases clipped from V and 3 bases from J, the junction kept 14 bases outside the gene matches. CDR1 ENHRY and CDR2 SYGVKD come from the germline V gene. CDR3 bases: TGTGCCTTATCTGGTGAAGGGGGCAGGACAGATACGCAGTATTTT. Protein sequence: CALSGEGGRTDTQYF.

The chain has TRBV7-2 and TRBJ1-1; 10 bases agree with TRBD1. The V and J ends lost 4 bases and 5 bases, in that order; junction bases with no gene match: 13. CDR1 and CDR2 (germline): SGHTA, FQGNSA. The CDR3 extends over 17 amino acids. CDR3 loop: CASSSPGQGPARTEAFF. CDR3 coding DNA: TGTGCCAGCAGCTCCCCGGGACAGGGGCCCGCGAGGACTGAAGCTTTCTTT.

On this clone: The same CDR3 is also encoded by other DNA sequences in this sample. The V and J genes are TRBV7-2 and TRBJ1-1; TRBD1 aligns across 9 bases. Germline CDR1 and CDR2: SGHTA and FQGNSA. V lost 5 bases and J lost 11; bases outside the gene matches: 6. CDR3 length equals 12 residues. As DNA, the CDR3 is TGTGCCAGCAGCCGGGACAGGGTCGGCGCTTTCTTT. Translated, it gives CASSRDRVGAFF.

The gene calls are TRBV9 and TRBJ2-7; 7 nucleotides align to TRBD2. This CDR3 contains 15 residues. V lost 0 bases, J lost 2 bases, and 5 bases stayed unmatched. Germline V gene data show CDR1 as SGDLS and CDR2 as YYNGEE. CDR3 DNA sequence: TGTGCCAGCAGCGTAGGCGGGAGCGCTACCTACGAGCAGTACTTC. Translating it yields CASSVGGSATYEQYF.